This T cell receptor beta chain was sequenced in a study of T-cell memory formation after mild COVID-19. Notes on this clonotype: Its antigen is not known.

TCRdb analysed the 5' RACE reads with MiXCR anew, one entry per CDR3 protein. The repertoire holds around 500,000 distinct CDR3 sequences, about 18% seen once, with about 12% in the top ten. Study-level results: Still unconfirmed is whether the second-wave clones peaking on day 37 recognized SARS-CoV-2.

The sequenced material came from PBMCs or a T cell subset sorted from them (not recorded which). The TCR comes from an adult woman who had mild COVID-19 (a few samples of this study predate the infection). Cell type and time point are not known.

The CDR3 sequence is CASSVTSGRGAETQYF. CDR3 sequence (DNA): TGCGCCAGCAGCGTCACTAGCGGCCGAGGAGCGGAGACCCAGTACTTC. The V and J genes are TRBV5-1 and TRBJ2-5; 8 nucleotides line up with TRBD2. The CDR3 is 16 residues long. V gave up 4 bases and J gave up 5 bases; unmatched junction bases: 13. CDR1 SGHRS and CDR2 YFSETQ come from the germline V gene.